The 31 T cell receptor beta chains in this list originate from one sample, sequenced in a study of T cell repertoires in cytomegalovirus infection (dated by TCRdb to the late 2010s). For sequencing, an Illumina HiSeq 1500 was employed. TCRdb handled the public reads itself, with Q25 trimming in fastp and clone calling in MiXCR, and kept productive beta chains. Each entry is one CDR3 protein sequence, shown with its most common DNA and genes. Here the sample has roughly 990,000 distinct CDR3 sequences; 30% to 40% occur a single time. Of the sample, 13% is held by the ten largest clones. No antigen has been assigned to these receptors. Reading the label with the study, this specimen's treatment or condition is: in vitro stimulation with specific CMV peptide epitopes to enrich CMV-specific T cells. The source was cultured CD8+ T cells from PBMCs, collected from culture after CMV antigen stimulation. All receptors come from a human donor in good health (CMV status not recorded). Some clones in this sample may be carry-over from other donors' samples.

The CDR3 DNA reads TGTGCCAGTAGTATCTCGGATGCGGGGGGCTACGAGCAGTACTTC. It yields the protein CASSISDAGGYEQYF. The chain is built from TRBV19 and TRBJ2-7, with 8 bases aligning to TRBD2. The CDR3 covers 15 residues. Unmatched junction bases numbered 7, after V lost 3 bases and J lost 3 bases. From germline, CDR1 is LNHDA and CDR2 SQIVND (reference sequence).

CDR3 DNA sequence: TGTGCCAGCAGCAACCCGAGCGGGGGGGGCACCGGGGAGCTGTTTTTT. This gives the protein CASSNPSGGGTGELFF. The J gene is TRBJ2-2, the V gene TRBV7-6, with 10 bases matching TRBD2. Trimming cost V 5 bases and J 4 bases; bases outside gene matches: 7. CDR1 SGHVS and CDR2 FNYEAQ come from the germline V gene. The CDR3 totals 16 residues.

V usage is TRBV6-1 and J usage is TRBJ1-4; D is possibly TRBD1 (5 bases). Germline V gene data show CDR1 as MNHNS and CDR2 as SASEGT. Trimming stripped 4 bases from V and 7 bases from J, with 16 bases between. The CDR3 contains 15 residues. CDR3 nucleotide sequence: TGTGCCAGCAGTGCCGACAGATCACGGAGTGAAAAACTGTTTTTT. Translated, it gives CASSADRSRSEKLFF.

This clonotype turned up a few times. The chain has TRBV6-6 and TRBJ2-7; perhaps TRBD1 as D (6 bases). With 0 bases removed from V and 5 bases from J, the gap between germline ends came to 14 bases. The CDR3 runs 15 residues. From germline, CDR1 is MNHNY and CDR2 SVGAGI (reference sequence). The CDR3 DNA follows: TGTGCCAGCAGTTACTCAGAAGGGGGTGGGGACGAGCAGTACGTC. Its protein product is CASSYSEGGGDEQYV.

V and J are TRBV25-1 and TRBJ1-1, with 10 bases lining up with TRBD1. V dropped 4 bases and J dropped 8; count of bases not matched to a gene: 1. Per the germline V gene, CDR1 is MGHDK and CDR2 is SYGVNS. The CDR3 runs to 12 residues. CDR3 nucleotides: TGTGCCAGCAGTGGGACAGGGGGAGAAGCTTTCTTT. Protein product: CASSGTGGEAFF.

This clonotype was seen at least ten times. The V call is TRBV6-5, the J call TRBJ2-1; 9 bases match TRBD1. Germline loops: CDR1 MNHEY, CDR2 SVGAGI. With 5 bases clipped from V and 5 bases from J, the junction kept 10 bases outside the gene matches. The CDR3 runs to 16 residues. CDR3 region: CASSQTPGQGNNEQFF. The CDR3 bases are TGTGCCAGCAGTCAAACACCGGGACAGGGAAACAATGAGCAGTTCTTC.

This clonotype has a handful of counts. The chain combines TRBV12-3 or TRBV12-4 with TRBJ1-3; no clear D. Trimming shortened V by 5 bases and J by 8 bases, and 16 bases separated the two germline ends. CDR3 length equals 14 residues. The CDR3 reads CASSPTLTLDTIYF. DNA of the CDR3: TGTGCCAGCAGTCCGACTCTCACCTTAGACACCATATATTTT.

This clonotype was detected a few times. The CDR3 loop is CASSEGPGKASPLHF. CDR3 DNA sequence: TGTGCCAGCTCCGAAGGTCCGGGGAAGGCTTCACCCCTCCACTTT. The gene calls are TRBV12-3 or TRBV12-4 and TRBJ1-6; the D is unclear. V was clipped by 8 bases and J by 9 bases, with 20 bases between them. The CDR3 is 15 amino acids.

The V gene is TRBV11-2, the J gene TRBJ2-1, with 9 bases lining up with TRBD1. The V segment lost 4 bases and the J segment 3 bases; nucleotides outside the gene matches: 7. The germline gives CDR1 SGHAT, CDR2 FQNNGV. CDR3 size: 16 residues. CDR3 DNA sequence: TGTGCCAGCAGCTCTCCGGGACAGGGTGTCTACAATGAGCAGTTCTTC. Amino acids: CASSSPGQGVYNEQFF. The whole variable domain, filled in from reference TRBV11-2 and TRBJ2-1, reads EAGVAQSPRYKIIEKRQSVAFWCNPISGHATLYWYQQILGQGPKLLIQFQNNGVVDDSQLPKDRFSAERLKGVDSTLKIQPAKLEDSAVYLCASSSPGQGVYNEQFFGPGTRLTVL.

J is TRBJ2-7 and V is TRBV7-9, with 7 bases aligning to TRBD1. The V segment lost 6 bases and the J segment 6 bases; nucleotides outside the gene matches: 8. CDR1 and CDR2 (germline): SEHNR, FQNEAQ (reference sequence). This CDR3 comprises 13 residues. The CDR3 spells CASRGGASIEQYF. CDR3 bases: TGTGCCAGCAGAGGGGGCGCGTCGATCGAGCAGTACTTC.

This clonotype occurred a few times. The chain couples TRBV6-2 or TRBV6-3 to TRBJ2-7, with D unresolved. Deletions cut 4 bases from V and 5 bases from J, with 12 bases between. The CDR3 extends over 13 amino acids. CDR1 and CDR2 from the germline V gene are MNHEY and SVGEGT. The CDR3 protein is CASSSPSRHEQYF. CDR3 DNA sequence: TGTGCCAGCAGTTCGCCTTCTAGGCACGAGCAGTACTTC.

This clonotype has a handful of counts. J is TRBJ2-7 and V is TRBV27; D possibly uses TRBD1 or TRBD2 (5 bases each). The germline V gene has CDR1 MNHEY and CDR2 SMNVEV (reference sequence). This CDR3 has 14 residues. The V end was cut by 7 bases, the J end by 2 bases, with 15 bases between. CDR3 amino acids: CASTHGLGPYEQYF. DNA of the CDR3: TGTGCCAGCACCCATGGACTGGGACCCTACGAGCAGTACTTC.

This clonotype has just a few counts. V gene TRBV7-6 combines with J gene TRBJ2-6; perhaps TRBD1 as D (7 bases). This CDR3 comprises 20 residues. The germline gives CDR1 SGHVS, CDR2 FNYEAQ. V gave up 7 bases and J gave up 1 base, with 26 bases separating them. CDR3 sequence reads: CASTAGQMGQIPSGANVLTF. The CDR3 DNA follows: TGTGCCAGCACCGCGGGGCAGATGGGACAGATCCCTTCTGGGGCCAACGTCCTGACTTTC.

This clonotype was seen a handful of times. This chain uses TRBV4-3 with TRBJ1-4, with D perhaps matching TRBD1 (6 bases). The germline CDR1 and CDR2 sequences are LGHNA and YSLEER. The CDR3 spans 14 residues. The V and J ends lost 0 bases and 7 bases respectively, with 9 bases between them. CDR3 sequence: CASSQEQGPEKLFF. CDR3 DNA sequence: TGCGCCAGCAGCCAAGAACAGGGACCTGAAAAACTGTTTTTT.

The V call is TRBV15, the J call TRBJ2-2, with 9 nucleotides matching TRBD1. The ends lost 7 bases at V and 5 bases at J; junction bases unmatched: 5. The CDR3 consists of 14 residues. Germline V gives CDR1 LNHNV, CDR2 YYDKDF (reference sequence). CDR3 protein: CATTRDRATGELFF. CDR3 nucleotides: TGTGCCACCACTCGGGACAGGGCGACCGGGGAGCTGTTTTTT.

CDR3 DNA sequence: TGTGCCAGCAGCCAACCAGGGAGGGGGACTGAAGCTTTCTTT. Translation: CASSQPGRGTEAFF. The J gene is TRBJ1-1, the V gene TRBV3-1, with TRBD1 as a possible D gene (6 bases). Germline V lookup: CDR1 LGHDT, CDR2 YNNKEL (reference sequence). Trimming shortened V by 2 bases and J by 5 bases, and 12 bases separated the two germline ends. The CDR3 loop spans 14 amino acids.

This clonotype was seen a handful of times. The chain's CDR3 is CASSLGVMTTDTQYF. DNA for the CDR3: TGTGCCAGCAGCTTAGGAGTCATGACCACAGATACGCAGTATTTT. J is TRBJ2-3 and V is TRBV7-9; D ambiguous. This CDR3 region has 15 residues. Germline V gene lookup returns CDR1 SEHNR and CDR2 FQNEAQ (reference sequence). The V gene lost 1 base and the J gene lost 2 bases, with 10 bases spanning the gap.

This clonotype has at least ten counts. The chain recombines TRBV27 with TRBJ1-1; D unclear. With 4 bases removed from V and 2 bases from J, the gap between germline ends came to 11 bases. This CDR3 is 14 amino acids long. Looked up from germline, CDR1 is MNHEY and CDR2 is SMNVEV (reference sequence). The CDR3 DNA reads as TGTGCCAGCAGTTCCGGGCCGCCTAACACTGAAGCTTTCTTT. Translation gives CASSSGPPNTEAFF.

This clonotype has ten or more counts. This chain uses TRBV7-9 with TRBJ1-5, with D perhaps TRBD1 (5 bases). The CDR3 totals 14 residues. CDR1 SEHNR and CDR2 FQNEAQ come from the germline V gene (reference sequence). The V gene lost 4 bases and the J gene lost 4 bases, with 11 bases spanning the gap. The CDR3 protein is CASSWQGVNQPQHF. The CDR3 nucleotides are TGTGCCAGCAGCTGGCAGGGTGTAAATCAGCCCCAGCATTTT.

This clonotype was observed a few times. The rearrangement uses TRBV27 and TRBJ1-5; D call uncertain. This CDR3 is built from 16 residues. Trimming removed 2 bases from V and 0 bases from J, with 11 bases in between. Germline loops: CDR1 MNHEY, CDR2 SMNVEV (reference sequence). The CDR3 DNA follows: TGTGCCAGCAGTTTACGGGGTGGGGATAGCAATCAGCCCCAGCATTTT. Translation gives CASSLRGGDSNQPQHF.

V usage is TRBV11-2 and J usage is TRBJ1-1; no clear D gene. Looked up from germline, CDR1 is SGHAT and CDR2 is FQNNGV. The CDR3 is made up of 14 amino acids. V gave up 5 bases and J gave up 8 bases, with 18 bases separating them. The CDR3 region has the DNA TGTGCCAGCAGCCGGTGGCCCGGGGATTCCGAAGCTTTCTTT. This sequence encodes CASSRWPGDSEAFF.

Concerning this clonotype: This could be a read error, since a much larger clone is one nucleotide away. The chain employs TRBV7-2 and TRBJ2-5; possible D gene TRBD2, 6 bases. CDR1 SGHTA and CDR2 FQGNSA come from the germline V gene. This CDR3 comprises 14 residues. V was clipped by 2 bases and J by 1 base, with 8 bases between them. Written as DNA, the CDR3 is TGTGCCAGCAGCTTACTAGCGATCCAAGAGACCCAGTACTTC. Protein: CASSLLAIQETQYF.

This clonotype was counted between two and nine times. The chain uses TRBV6-5 and TRBJ1-6; D is possibly TRBD1 (6 bases). Trimming removed 7 bases at V and 6 bases at J, with 10 bases between. The CDR3 totals 13 residues. Germline CDR1 reads MNHEY; CDR2 reads SVGAGI. The CDR3 bases are TGTGCCAGCACTCTACAGGGTAATTCACCCCTCCACTTT. Translated, it gives CASTLQGNSPLHF.

The chain joins TRBV4-1 to TRBJ2-7, with D tentatively TRBD2 (5 bases). The CDR3 loop spans 15 amino acids. Germline V lookup: CDR1 MGHRA, CDR2 YSYEKL. V lost 1 base and J lost 3, with 13 bases in between. CDR3 nucleotide sequence: TGCGCCAGCAGCCAAGTTCCGGGGTTAGTCTACGAGCAGTACTTC. Amino acid sequence: CASSQVPGLVYEQYF.

The chain carries TRBV24-1 and TRBJ1-1; the D gene is possibly TRBD1 (6 bases). The CDR3 loop spans 13 amino acids. V lost 9 bases to trimming and J lost 2 bases, with 12 bases between them. The germline CDR1 and CDR2 sequences are KGHDR and SFDVKD. In DNA form, the CDR3 reads TGTGCCACCCAGTTGGGACAAAACACTGAAGCTTTCTTT. This gives the protein CATQLGQNTEAFF.

This clonotype was picked up many times. The rearrangement joins TRBV7-8 to TRBJ2-1; D may correspond to TRBD1 or TRBD2 (6 bases each). From germline, CDR1 is SGHVS and CDR2 FQNEAQ. CDR3 length: 18 amino acids. V dropped 2 bases and J dropped 2 bases, with 19 bases sitting between them. This CDR3 reads CASSLRGVGGLPYNEQFF. DNA for the CDR3: TGTGCCAGCAGCTTAAGGGGGGTAGGGGGTTTGCCCTACAATGAGCAGTTCTTC.

The V and J genes are TRBV9 and TRBJ1-2; D uncertain. Trimming stripped 2 bases from V and 8 bases from J, with 7 bases between. Germline CDR1 reads SGDLS; CDR2 reads YYNGEE. There are 11 residues in the CDR3. As DNA, the CDR3 is TGTGCCAGCAGCGTTGCAAGGGGCTACACCTTC. This sequence encodes CASSVARGYTF.

This clonotype was seen a handful of times. This rearrangement joins TRBV7-9 to TRBJ2-1; possibly TRBD2 for D (5 bases). The ends were cut back, 2 bases at V and 15 bases at J, with 23 bases in the middle. Germline V gives CDR1 SEHNR, CDR2 FQNEAQ (reference sequence). The CDR3 has 15 residues. CDR3 nucleotide sequence: TGTGCCAGCAGCTTAAGGCAAGGGCTGGAGGTCTGGATGTTCTTC. The encoded protein is CASSLRQGLEVWMFF.

This clonotype has only a few counts. The chain combines TRBV29-1 with TRBJ1-2; TRBD1 agrees at 7 bases. Germline lookup yields CDR1 SQVTM and CDR2 ANQGSEA. J was trimmed by 4 bases and V by 4 bases; bases with no gene match: 6. This CDR3 contains 13 residues. In nucleotides, the CDR3 is TGCAGCGTTGTTGGACAGGATCTCTATGGCTACACCTTC. It is translated as CSVVGQDLYGYTF.

This clonotype has only a few counts. The rearrangement links TRBV6-6 to TRBJ2-1, with D uncertain. Germline assignment: CDR1 MNHNY and CDR2 SVGAGI (reference sequence). The CDR3 runs 14 residues. The V gene lost 6 bases and the J gene lost 2 bases, with 11 bases spanning the gap. The CDR3 DNA sequence: TGTGCCAGCAGCAACGGTGGTCCCTACAATGAGCAGTTCTTC. Translated: CASSNGGPYNEQFF.

This sequence joins TRBV5-1 and TRBJ2-2; 7 positions match TRBD1. V shed 0 bases, J shed 7 bases, and the junction held 6 bases outside the gene matches. Looked up from germline, CDR1 is SGHRS and CDR2 is YFSETQ. The CDR3 is 15 amino acids. CDR3 bases: TGCGCCAGCAGCTTGGAGGGGGCCGATGGCGGGGAGCTGTTTTTT. Protein sequence: CASSLEGADGGELFF.